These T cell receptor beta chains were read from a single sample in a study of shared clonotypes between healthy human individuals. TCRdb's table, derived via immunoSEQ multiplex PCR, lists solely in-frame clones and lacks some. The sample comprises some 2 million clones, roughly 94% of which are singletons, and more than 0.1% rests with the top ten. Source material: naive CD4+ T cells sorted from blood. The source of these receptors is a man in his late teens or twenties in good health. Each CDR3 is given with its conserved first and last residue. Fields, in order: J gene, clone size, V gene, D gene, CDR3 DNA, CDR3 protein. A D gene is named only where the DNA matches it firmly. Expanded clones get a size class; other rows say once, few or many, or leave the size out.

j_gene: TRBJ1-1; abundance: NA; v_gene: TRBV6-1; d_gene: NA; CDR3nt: TGTGCCAGCAGTGACGGAGAGAACACTGAAGCTTTCTTT; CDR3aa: CASSDGENTEAFF
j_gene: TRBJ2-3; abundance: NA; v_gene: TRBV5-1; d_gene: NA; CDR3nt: TGCGCCAGCAGCTTGGACCGAAATACGCAGTATTTT; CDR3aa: CASSLDRNTQYF
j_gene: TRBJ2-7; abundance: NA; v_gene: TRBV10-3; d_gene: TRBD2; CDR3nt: TGTGCCATCAGCTTGACTAGCGCGTCCTACGAGCAGTACTTC; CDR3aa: CAISLTSASYEQYF
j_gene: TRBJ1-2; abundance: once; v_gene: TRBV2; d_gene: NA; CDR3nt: TGTGCCAGCAGTGAAGCGCGTGGGTTTGGCTACACCTTC; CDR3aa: CASSEARGFGYTF
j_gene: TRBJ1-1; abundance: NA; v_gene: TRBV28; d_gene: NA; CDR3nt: TGTGCCAGTAGCCTCATTCGCGGCACTGAAGCTTTCTTT; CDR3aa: CASSLIRGTEAFF
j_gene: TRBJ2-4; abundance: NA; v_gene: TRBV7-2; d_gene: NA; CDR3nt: TGTGCCAGCAGCTCGCAGGGGAGAAACATTCAGTACTTC; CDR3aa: CASSSQGRNIQYF
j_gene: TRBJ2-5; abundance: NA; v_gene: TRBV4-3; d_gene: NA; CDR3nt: TGCGCCAGCAGCCAAGATGCCCTAGCTGCGGAGACCCAGTACTTC; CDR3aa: CASSQDALAAETQYF
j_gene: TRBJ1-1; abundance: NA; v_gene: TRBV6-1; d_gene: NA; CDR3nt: TGTGCCAGCAGTGAGCCGGGGTGGAACACTGAAGCTTTCTTT; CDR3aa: CASSEPGWNTEAFF
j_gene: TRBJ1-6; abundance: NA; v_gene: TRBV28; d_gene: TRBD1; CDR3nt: TGTGCCAGCAGTTTATTCCCCGGACAGGGAAATTCACCCCTCCACTTT; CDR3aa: CASSLFPGQGNSPLHF
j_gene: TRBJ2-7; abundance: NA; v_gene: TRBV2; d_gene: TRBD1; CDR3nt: TGTGCCACCAGGACAGGGGGAACCTACGAGCAGTACTTC; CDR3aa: CATRTGGTYEQYF
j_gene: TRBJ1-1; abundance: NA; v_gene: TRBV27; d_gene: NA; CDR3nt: TGTGCCAGCAGTTTCGCAGGGAATTTGAACACTGAAGCTTTCTTT; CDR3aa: CASSFAGNLNTEAFF
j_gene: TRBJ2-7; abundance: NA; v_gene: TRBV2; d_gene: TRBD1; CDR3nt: TGTGCCAGCAGTGAGGCGGACAGGGGAATTTCCTTC; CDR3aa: CASSEADRGISF
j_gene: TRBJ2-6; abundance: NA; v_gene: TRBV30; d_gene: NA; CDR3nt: TGTGCCTGGAGTGTCGAGGCCGGGGCCAACGTCCTGACTTTC; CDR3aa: CAWSVEAGANVLTF
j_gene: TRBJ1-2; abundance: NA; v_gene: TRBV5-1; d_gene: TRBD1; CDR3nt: TGCGCCAGCGGGGAGGGGGCCCTTAGCTACACCTTC; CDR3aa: CASGEGALSYTF
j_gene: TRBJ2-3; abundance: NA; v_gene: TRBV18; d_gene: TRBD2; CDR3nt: TGTGCCAGCTCACCCATTACGGGGGGGAGCACAGATACGCAGTATTTT; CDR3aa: CASSPITGGSTDTQYF
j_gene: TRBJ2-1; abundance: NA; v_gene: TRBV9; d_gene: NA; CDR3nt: TGTGCCAGCAGCCGCCTCGGGGAAGGGACATCTACCGAGCAGTTCTTC; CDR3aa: CASSRLGEGTSTEQFF
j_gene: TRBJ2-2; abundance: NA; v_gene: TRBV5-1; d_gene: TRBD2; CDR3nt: TGCGCCAGCAGGCCCGGGACTAGCGGGAGTGCCGGGGAGCTGTTTTTT; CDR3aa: CASRPGTSGSAGELFF
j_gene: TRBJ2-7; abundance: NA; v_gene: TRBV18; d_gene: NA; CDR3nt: TGTGCCAGCTCACTAGAGAGCGGGACAGGATTCTACGAGCAGTACTTC; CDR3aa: CASSLESGTGFYEQYF
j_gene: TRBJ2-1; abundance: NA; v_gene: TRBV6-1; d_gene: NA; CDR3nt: TGTGCCAGCAGTGAAAGGGGGGACTACAATGAGCAGTTCTTC; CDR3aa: CASSERGDYNEQFF
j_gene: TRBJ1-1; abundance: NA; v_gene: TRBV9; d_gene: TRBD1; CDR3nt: TGTGCCAGCAGCCCGTCGGGACAGAGAAACACTGAAGCTTTCTTT; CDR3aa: CASSPSGQRNTEAFF
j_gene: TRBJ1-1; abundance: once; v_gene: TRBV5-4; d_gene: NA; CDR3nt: TGTGCCAGCAGCCTGGCCTCGGGGGCCAGAGGGAACACTGAAGCTTTCTTT; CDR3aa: CASSLASGARGNTEAFF
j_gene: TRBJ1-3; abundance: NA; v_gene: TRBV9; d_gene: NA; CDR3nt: TGTGCCAGCAGCCCCGGAGGGGGGATTGGTGGAAACACCATATATTTT; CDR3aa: CASSPGGGIGGNTIYF
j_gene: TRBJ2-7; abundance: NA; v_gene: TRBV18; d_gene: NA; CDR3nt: TGTGCCAGCTCACCGGGGCGGCAGGTAGGCGAGCAGTACTTC; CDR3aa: CASSPGRQVGEQYF
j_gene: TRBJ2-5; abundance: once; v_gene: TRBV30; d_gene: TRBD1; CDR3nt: TGTGCCTGGGAGGGACAGATCCAAGAGACCCAGTACTTC; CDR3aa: CAWEGQIQETQYF
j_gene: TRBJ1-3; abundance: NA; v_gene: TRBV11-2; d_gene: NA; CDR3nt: TGTGCCAGCAGCTTCTCGGTGGCGGGCTCTGGAAACACCATATATTTT; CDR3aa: CASSFSVAGSGNTIYF
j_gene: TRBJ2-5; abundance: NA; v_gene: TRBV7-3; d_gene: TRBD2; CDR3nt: TGTGCCAGCAGCTTAACAGCGGGGGGGCCAGTAGAGACCCAGTACTTC; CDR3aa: CASSLTAGGPVETQYF
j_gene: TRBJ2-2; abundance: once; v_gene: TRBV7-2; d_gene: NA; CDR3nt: TGTGCCAGCAGCTTAGGCGGAGACACCGGGGAGCTGTTTTTT; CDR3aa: CASSLGGDTGELFF
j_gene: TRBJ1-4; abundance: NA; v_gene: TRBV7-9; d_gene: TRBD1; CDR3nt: TGTGCCAGCAGCTTACCTAGGGACAGGAAAGATGAAAAACTGTTTTTT; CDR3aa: CASSLPRDRKDEKLFF
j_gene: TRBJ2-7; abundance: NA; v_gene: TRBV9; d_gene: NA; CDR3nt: TGTGCCAGCAGCGTAGACGGGGGGCTCGAGCAGTACTTC; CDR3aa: CASSVDGGLEQYF
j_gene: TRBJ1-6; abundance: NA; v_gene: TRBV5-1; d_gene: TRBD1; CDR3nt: TGCGCCAGCAGCCCTCAAACAGGGGAGGGTTCACCCCTCCACTTT; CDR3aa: CASSPQTGEGSPLHF
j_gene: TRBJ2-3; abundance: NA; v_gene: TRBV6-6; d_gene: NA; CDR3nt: TGTGCCAGCAGCCCCGAATATACAGATACGCAGTATTTT; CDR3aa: CASSPEYTDTQYF